The table lists the clone carrying this T cell receptor (beta chain) with a few counts. Antigen unknown. This entry comes from a study of blood T cells in healthy people across ages. Study outcomes and limitations: The study lacked donor CMV status, which possibly confounded expanded clonotype changes.

Through a sample-barcoded 5' primer and a J-beta primer mix, a second PCR was run for about 6 to 12 cycles. Paired-end reads containing CDR3 totaled no fewer than 3 million for each sample. TCRdb fed the 5' RACE reads into MiXCR, producing one record per CDR3 protein. Here the sample spans 550,000 to 600,000 distinct CDR3 sequences, roughly 28% being singletons. Germline V gene data show CDR1 as SEHNR and CDR2 as FQNEAQ (reference sequence). V lost 4 bases, J lost 8 bases, and 9 bases stayed unmatched. The CDR3 consists of 15 residues. The clonotype comes from a woman aged 65 to 85 in good health. V is TRBV7-9 and J is TRBJ1-4; 8 nucleotides line up with TRBD1. The specimen was blood. The CDR3 region has the DNA TGTGCCAGCAGCTCTCTAGACAGGGGAGACGAAAAACTGTTTTTT. This gives the protein CASSSLDRGDEKLFF.